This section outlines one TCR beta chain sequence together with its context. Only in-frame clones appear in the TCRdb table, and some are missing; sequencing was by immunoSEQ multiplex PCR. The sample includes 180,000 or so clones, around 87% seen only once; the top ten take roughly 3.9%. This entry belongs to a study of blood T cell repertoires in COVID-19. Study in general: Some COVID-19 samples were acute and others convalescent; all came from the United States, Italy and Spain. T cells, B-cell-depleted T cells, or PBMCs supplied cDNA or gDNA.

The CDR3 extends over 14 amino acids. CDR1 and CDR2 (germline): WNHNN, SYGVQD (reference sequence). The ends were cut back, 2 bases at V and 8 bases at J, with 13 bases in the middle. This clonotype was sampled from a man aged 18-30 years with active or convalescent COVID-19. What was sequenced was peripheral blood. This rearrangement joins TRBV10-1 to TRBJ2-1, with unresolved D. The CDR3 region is CASSEGGPWDEQFF. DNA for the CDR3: TGCGCCAGCAGTGAGGGTGGGCCCTGGGATGAGCAGTTCTTC.